This T cell receptor beta chain stems from a study of CD8+CD57+ T cells in acquired aplastic anemia. Patients sequenced had flow cytometry evidence of CD8+CD57+ cell expansion. The use of genomic DNA as template underpinned the TCR beta VDJ and CDR3 profiling. Each CDR3 protein gets one entry after TCRdb re-called the reads with MiXCR. The profile covers roughly 150,000 distinct CDR3 sequences, with roughly 48% appearing a single time and roughly 2.8% taken by the ten largest. This TCR was recovered from a human donor with aplastic anemia. Sequencing input: sorted CD4+, CD8+, or CD8+CD57+ T cells (not recorded which) from PBMCs.

The DNA for the CDR3 is TGTGCCAGCAGCCCCAGACAGGGGTTTGAAGCTTTCTTT. Translated: CASSPRQGFEAFF. The gene calls are TRBV7-2 and TRBJ1-1; 8 bases map to TRBD1. The CDR3 runs to 13 residues. V dropped 5 bases and J dropped 7; count of bases not matched to a gene: 6. The germline V gene has CDR1 SGHTA and CDR2 FQGNSA. Together with reference TRBV7-2 and TRBJ1-1, the CDR3 gives the full variable domain: GAGVSQSPSNKVTEKGKDVELRCDPISGHTALYWYRQSLGQGLEFLIYFQGNSAPDKSGLPSDRFSAERTGGSVSTLTIQRTQQEDSAVYLCASSPRQGFEAFFGQGTRLTVV.